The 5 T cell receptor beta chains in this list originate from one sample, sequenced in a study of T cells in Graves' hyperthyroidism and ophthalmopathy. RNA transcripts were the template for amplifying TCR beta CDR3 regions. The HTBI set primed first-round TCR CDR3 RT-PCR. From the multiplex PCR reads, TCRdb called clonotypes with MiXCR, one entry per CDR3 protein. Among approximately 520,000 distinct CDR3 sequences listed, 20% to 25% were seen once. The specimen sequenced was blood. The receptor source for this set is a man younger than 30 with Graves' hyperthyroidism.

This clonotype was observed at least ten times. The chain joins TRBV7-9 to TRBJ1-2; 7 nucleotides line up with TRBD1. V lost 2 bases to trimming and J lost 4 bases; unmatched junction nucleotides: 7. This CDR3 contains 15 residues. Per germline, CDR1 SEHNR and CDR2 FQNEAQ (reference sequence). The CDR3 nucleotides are TGTGCCAGCAGCTTATATGCAGGGGGTCCCTATGGCTACACCTTC. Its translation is CASSLYAGGPYGYTF.

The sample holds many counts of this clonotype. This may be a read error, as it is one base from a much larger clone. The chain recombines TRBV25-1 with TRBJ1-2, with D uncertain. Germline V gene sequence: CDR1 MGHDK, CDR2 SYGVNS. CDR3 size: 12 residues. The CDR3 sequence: CVSSAPVYGYTF. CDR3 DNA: TGTGTCAGCAGTGCGCCAGTGTATGGCTACACCTTC.

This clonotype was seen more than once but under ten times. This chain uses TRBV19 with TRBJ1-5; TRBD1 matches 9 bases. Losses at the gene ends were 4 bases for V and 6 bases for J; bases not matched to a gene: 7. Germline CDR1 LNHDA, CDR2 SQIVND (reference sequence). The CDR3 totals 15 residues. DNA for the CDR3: TGTGCCAGTAGTACTTACAGGGGGCTCGGTCAGCCCCAGCATTTT. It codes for CASSTYRGLGQPQHF.

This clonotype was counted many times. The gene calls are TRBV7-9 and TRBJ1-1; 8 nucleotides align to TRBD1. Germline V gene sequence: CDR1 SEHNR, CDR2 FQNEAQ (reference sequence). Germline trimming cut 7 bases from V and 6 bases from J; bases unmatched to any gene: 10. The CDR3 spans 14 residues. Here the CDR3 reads CASTPTGGGAEAFF. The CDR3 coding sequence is TGTGCCAGCACCCCCACAGGGGGAGGGGCTGAAGCTTTCTTT.

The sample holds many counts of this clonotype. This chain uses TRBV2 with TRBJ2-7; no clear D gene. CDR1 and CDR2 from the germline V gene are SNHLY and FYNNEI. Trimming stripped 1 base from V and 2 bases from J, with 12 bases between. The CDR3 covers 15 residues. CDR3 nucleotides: TGTGCCAGCAGTGAAGTTCCGGACGGGCCCTACGAGCAGTACTTC. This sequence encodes CASSEVPDGPYEQYF.